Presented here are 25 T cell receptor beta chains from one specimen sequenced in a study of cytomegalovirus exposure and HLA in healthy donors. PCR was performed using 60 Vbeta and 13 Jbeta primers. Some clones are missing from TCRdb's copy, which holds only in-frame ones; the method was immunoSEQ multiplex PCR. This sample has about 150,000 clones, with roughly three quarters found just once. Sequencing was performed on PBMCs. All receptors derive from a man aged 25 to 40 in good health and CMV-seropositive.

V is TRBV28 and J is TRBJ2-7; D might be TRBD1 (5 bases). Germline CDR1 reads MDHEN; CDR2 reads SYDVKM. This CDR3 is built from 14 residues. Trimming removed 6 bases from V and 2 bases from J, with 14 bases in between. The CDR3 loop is CASSLRSGTYEQYF. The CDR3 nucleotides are TGTGCCAGCAGCCTACGATCAGGGACCTACGAGCAGTACTTC.

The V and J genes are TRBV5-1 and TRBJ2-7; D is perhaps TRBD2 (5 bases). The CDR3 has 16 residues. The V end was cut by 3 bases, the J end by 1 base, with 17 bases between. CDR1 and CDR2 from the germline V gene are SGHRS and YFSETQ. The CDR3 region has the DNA TGCGCCAGCAGCTCCCGACTACCCGGGGAGTCCTACGAGCAGTACTTC. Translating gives CASSSRLPGESYEQYF.

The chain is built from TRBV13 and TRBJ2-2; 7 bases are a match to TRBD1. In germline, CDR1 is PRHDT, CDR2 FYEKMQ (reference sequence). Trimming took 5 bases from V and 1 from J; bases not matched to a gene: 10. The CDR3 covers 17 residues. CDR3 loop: CASSLSSGGKNTGELFF. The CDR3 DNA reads TGTGCCAGCAGCCTCTCTTCAGGGGGAAAGAACACCGGGGAGCTGTTTTTT.

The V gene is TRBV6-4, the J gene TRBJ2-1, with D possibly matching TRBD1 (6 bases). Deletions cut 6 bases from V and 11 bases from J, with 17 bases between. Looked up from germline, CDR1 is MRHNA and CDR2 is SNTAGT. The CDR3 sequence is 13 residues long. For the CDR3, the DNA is TGTGCCAGCAGCCTCTCCGGGACACAGAAGCAGTTCTTC. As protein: CASSLSGTQKQFF.

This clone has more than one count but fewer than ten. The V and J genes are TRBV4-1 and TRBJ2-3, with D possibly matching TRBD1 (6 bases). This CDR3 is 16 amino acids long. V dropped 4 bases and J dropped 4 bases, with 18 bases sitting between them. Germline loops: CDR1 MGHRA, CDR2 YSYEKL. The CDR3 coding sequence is TGCGCCAGCAGCCGTCGTTTGTCAGGGGAATCAGATACGCAGTATTTT. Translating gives CASSRRLSGESDTQYF.

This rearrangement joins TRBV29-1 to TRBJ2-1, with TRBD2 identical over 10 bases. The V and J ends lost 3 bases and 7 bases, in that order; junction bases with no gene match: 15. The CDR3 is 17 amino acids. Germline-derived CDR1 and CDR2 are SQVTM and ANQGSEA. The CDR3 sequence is CSVDPPLAGGGPNEQFF. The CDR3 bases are TGCAGCGTTGACCCCCCCTTAGCGGGAGGCGGGCCAAATGAGCAGTTCTTC.

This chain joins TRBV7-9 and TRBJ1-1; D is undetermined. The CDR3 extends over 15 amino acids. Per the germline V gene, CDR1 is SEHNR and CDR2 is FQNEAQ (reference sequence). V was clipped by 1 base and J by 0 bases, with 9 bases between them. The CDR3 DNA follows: TGTGCCAGCAGCTTAGGTGGCGACATGAACACTGAAGCTTTCTTT. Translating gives CASSLGGDMNTEAFF.

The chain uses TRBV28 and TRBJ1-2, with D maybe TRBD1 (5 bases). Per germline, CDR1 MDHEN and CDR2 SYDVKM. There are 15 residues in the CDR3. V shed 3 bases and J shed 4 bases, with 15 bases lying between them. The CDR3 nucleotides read TGTGCCAGCAGTTTTGGAGCCGGGGGGGGCTATGGCTACACCTTC. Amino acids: CASSFGAGGGYGYTF.

For the CDR3, the DNA is TGTGCCAGCAGTTTTCAGAACAGGGTACACGAGCAGTACTTC. Translating it yields CASSFQNRVHEQYF. The J gene is TRBJ2-7, the V gene TRBV28; TRBD1 is a possible D gene (6 bases). CDR3 length: 14 amino acids. The V gene lost 3 bases and the J gene lost 5 bases, with 14 bases spanning the gap. Germline CDR1 is MDHEN and CDR2 is SYDVKM.

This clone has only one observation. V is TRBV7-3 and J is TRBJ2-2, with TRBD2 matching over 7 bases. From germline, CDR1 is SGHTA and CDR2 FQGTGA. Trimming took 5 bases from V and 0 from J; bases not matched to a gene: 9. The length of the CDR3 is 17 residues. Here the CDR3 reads CASSPASAGANTGELFF. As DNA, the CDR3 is TGTGCCAGCAGCCCGGCATCGGCGGGGGCGAACACCGGGGAGCTGTTTTTT.

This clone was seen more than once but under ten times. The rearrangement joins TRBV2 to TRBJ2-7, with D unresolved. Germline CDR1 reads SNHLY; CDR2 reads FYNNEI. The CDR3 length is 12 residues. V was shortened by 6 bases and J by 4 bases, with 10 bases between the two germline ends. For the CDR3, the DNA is TGTGCCAGCAGAGCTTTAACTTACGAGCAGTACTTC. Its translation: CASRALTYEQYF.

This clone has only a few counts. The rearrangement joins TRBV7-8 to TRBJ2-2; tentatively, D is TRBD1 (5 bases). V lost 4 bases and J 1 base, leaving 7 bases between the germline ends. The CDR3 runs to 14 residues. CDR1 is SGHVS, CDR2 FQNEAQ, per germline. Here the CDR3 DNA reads TGTGCCAGCAGCTCAGACAGGAACACCGGGGAGCTGTTTTTT. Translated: CASSSDRNTGELFF.

The chain's CDR3 is CASSPNPTGSSNQPQHF. The CDR3 DNA reads as TGCGCCAGCAGCCCCAACCCGACAGGGAGTAGCAATCAGCCCCAGCATTTT. The genes are TRBV5-1 and TRBJ1-5, with TRBD1 matching 7 bases. Germline values: CDR1 SGHRS, CDR2 YFSETQ. Trimming at V came to 4 bases and at J to 0 bases, leaving 10 bases not matched to a gene. CDR3 length: 17 amino acids.

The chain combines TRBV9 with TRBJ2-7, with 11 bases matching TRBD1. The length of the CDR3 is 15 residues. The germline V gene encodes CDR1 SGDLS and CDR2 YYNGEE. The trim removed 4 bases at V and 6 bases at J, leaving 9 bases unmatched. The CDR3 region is CASSQGTGGESEQYF. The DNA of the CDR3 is TGTGCCAGCAGCCAAGGGACAGGGGGAGAGTCCGAGCAGTACTTC.

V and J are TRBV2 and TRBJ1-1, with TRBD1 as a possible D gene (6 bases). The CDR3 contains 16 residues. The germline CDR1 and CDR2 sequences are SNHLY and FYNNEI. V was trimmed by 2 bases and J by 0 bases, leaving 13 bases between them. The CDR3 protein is CASSETPRTVNTEAFF. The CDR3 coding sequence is TGTGCCAGCAGTGAAACTCCCCGGACAGTGAACACTGAAGCTTTCTTT.

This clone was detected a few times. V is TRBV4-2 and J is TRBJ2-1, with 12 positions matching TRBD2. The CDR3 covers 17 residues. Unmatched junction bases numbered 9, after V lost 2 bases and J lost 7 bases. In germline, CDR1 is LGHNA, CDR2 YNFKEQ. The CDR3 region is CASSQFLAGGSSNEQFF. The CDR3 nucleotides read TGTGCCAGCAGCCAATTCCTAGCGGGAGGGTCTAGTAATGAGCAGTTCTTC.

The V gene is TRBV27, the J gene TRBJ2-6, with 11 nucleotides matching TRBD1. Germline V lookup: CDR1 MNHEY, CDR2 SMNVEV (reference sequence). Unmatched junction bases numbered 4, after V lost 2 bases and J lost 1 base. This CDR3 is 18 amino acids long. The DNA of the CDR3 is TGTGCCAGCAGTTTAAGGACAGGGGGCGTATCTGGGGCCAACGTCCTGACTTTC. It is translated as CASSLRTGGVSGANVLTF.

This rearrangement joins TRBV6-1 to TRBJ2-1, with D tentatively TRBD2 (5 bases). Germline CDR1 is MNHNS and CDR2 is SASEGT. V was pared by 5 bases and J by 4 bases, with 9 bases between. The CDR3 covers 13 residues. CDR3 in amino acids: CASSPRGYNEQFF. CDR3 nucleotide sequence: TGTGCCAGCAGTCCCCGGGGATACAATGAGCAGTTCTTC.

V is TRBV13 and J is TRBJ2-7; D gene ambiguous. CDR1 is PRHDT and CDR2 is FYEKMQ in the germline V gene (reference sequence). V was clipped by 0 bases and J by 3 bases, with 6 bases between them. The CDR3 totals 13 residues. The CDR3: CASSLGRNYEQYF. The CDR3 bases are TGTGCCAGCAGCTTAGGGAGAAACTACGAGCAGTACTTC.

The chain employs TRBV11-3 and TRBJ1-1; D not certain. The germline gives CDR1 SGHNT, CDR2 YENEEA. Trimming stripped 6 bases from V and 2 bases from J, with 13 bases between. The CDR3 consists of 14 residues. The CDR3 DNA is TGTGCCAGCAGTCGCGACAACCGAAACACTGAAGCTTTCTTT. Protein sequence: CASSRDNRNTEAFF.

The CDR3 here is CASRPGGAAGGVTGELFF. DNA for the CDR3: TGTGCCAGCAGACCCGGTGGGGCTGCGGGAGGGGTCACCGGGGAGCTGTTTTTT. The J gene is TRBJ2-2, the V gene TRBV28; TRBD2 aligns across 9 bases. The CDR3 loop spans 18 amino acids. CDR1 is MDHEN, CDR2 SYDVKM, per germline. The V gene end was trimmed by 6 bases and the J gene end by 4 bases; junction bases not matched to a gene: 15.

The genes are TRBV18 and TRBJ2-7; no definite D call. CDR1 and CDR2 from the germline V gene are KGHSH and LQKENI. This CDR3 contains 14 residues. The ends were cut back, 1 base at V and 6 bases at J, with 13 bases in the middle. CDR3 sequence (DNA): TGTGCCAGCTCACCACTCGTTAGCCGCGGCGAGCAGTACTTC. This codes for CASSPLVSRGEQYF.

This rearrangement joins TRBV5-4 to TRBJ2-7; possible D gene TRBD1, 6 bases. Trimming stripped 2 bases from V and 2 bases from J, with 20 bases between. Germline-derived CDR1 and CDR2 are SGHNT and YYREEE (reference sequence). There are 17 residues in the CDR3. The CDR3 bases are TGTGCCAGCAGCTTATTTAAAGAGGACAGAATCCCCTACGAGCAGTACTTC. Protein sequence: CASSLFKEDRIPYEQYF.

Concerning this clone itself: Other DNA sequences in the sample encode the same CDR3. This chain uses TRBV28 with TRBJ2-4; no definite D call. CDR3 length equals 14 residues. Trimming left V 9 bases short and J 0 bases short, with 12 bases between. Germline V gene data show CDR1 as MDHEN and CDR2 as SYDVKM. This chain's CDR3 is CASSPELAKNIQYF. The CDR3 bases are TGTGCCAGTAGTCCCGAGCTAGCCAAAAACATTCAGTACTTC.

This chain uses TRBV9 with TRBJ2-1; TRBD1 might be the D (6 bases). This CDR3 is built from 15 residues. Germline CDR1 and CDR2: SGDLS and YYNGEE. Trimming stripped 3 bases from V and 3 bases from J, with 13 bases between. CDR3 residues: CASSATGSLYNEQFF. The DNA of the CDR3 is TGTGCCAGCAGCGCGACAGGTTCCCTCTACAATGAGCAGTTCTTC.